This T cell receptor beta chain was recorded in a study of T cell responses to AZD1222 COVID-19 vaccine. Study-level points and caveats: Spike-wide coverage was observed for vaccine-associated CD4 TCRs, with dominant responses at 160-218 and 743-854. Unmutated regions of variants are reportedly targeted by nearly half of spike-specific TCRs.

Data came from immunoSEQ multiplex PCR; TCRdb stores just in-frame clones and leaves some out. The repertoire holds roughly 120,000 clones, approximately 88% seen once, with approximately 6.5% in the top ten. The CDR3 has 10 amino acids. V shed 6 bases and J shed 6 bases, with 5 bases lying between them. The germline gives CDR1 MNHEY, CDR2 SVGAGI. About this clone: Its antigen is still unknown.

The sequencing here drew on peripheral blood, taken 28 days after the second AZD1222 dose. The chain is built from TRBV6-5 and TRBJ1-1; D gene ambiguous. The sequence was collected from an adult who received the AZD1222 COVID-19 vaccine. CDR3 bases: TGTGCCAGCAGGGCCGCTGAAGCTTTCTTT. Translating it yields CASRAAEAFF.